This T cell receptor (beta chain) was captured by sequencing in a study of T cells after yellow fever vaccination (dated by TCRdb to the late 2010s). In terms of the full investigation: Libraries from fractions with low cell numbers were prepared with the SMART-Seq v4 Ultra Low Input RNA kit. Two healthy male donors, one aged 18 to 29 and one aged 30 to 40 years, were included in the cohort. Blood was drawn at multiple timepoints before and after primary and secondary immunization, with bulk PBMC replicates and cell subsets isolated. Bulk TCR alpha and beta repertoires were sequenced longitudinally to track T-cell clones before and after primary and booster YFV17D yellow fever vaccination. Overall results and qualifications from the work: After the booster, most clones that had expanded after primary vaccination were detected again (roughly 96% of CD4 and about 88% of CD8), suggesting broad maintenance of memory. Because only a couple of donors were included in the study, the extent to which the findings can be generalized is limited. Because abundant contaminating clonotypes from the bulk population could be contained in FACS-sorted repertoires, computational filtering was required. A small fraction of clonotypes appeared in both the CD4 and CD8 compartments, likely as a result of convergent recombination. The secondary T-cell response was weaker than the primary response but faster, peaking on day 5 instead of day 15.

Synthesis of TCR cDNA relied on 5'RACE template switching, a step that introduced a universal primer site along with unique molecular identifiers. Priming for cDNA synthesis came from both the TCR alpha and TCR beta constant segments. Library amplification involved two PCR steps, and the second step added sample barcodes and sequencing adapters. Sequencing of the libraries was done on either Illumina HiSeq 2500 (2x100 bp) or NovaSeq (2x150 bp). Per the authors' processing: MIGEC handled demultiplexing of reads and collapsing into UMI consensus sequences, while MiXCR performed V(D)J alignment. Clonotypes responding to the vaccine were identified with edgeR on replicate PBMC samples, with the criteria of FDR below 0.01 and a log2 fold change above 5 up to day 15. Bulk clonotypes were assigned CD4 or CD8 identity according to which sequenced CD4 or CD8 repertoire held them at higher abundance. Using fastp trimming at Q25 and MiXCR clonotype assembly, TCRdb reanalyzed the public sequencing data and kept in-frame beta chains. Rows with a matching CDR3 protein are joined into one entry that keeps the most common DNA and genes. The V and J calls were determined by TCRdb, not by the authors. Within this sample are around 350,000 distinct CDR3 sequences, with about 9.9% of them counted one time only. Around 18% of the sample rests with the top ten.

A remark on this clonotype: It has no known antigen specificity. The input lacks base qualities; no much larger clone sits a single base away.

The sample's treatment or condition, from its label and the paper: live attenuated yellow fever vaccine strain. At every blood-draw timepoint, two biological replicates of bulk PBMCs were collected. PBMCs were isolated from peripheral blood using a standard Ficoll-Paque protocol. RNA was extracted with TriZol from bulk PBMCs, CD4 and CD8 fractions, and dextramer-positive and dextramer-negative fractions. The sequenced sample was PBMCs, obtained on the day of the first yellow fever vaccination. The origin of this receptor is a man aged 18 to 29 who received the YFV17D yellow fever vaccine.

Here is the DNA: TGTGCCAGCAGCCGGGGACAGGGGGCACGAGAGCAGTTCTTC. This gives the protein CASSRGQGAREQFF. The rearrangement joined TRBV7-3 to TRBJ2-1; a stretch of 12 junction bases matches TRBD1. Measured from the cysteine to the phenylalanine, the CDR3 is 14 residues long. CDR3 DNA only is kept here, 42 bases in frame from base 1. Sequences SGHTA (CDR1) and FQGTGA (CDR2) are obtained from the germline V gene. V is trimmed back by 5 bases and J by 10 bases, and the junction contains 6 bases that no gene match accounts for.